Below, one T cell receptor (beta chain) is given with its context. Its recognized antigen is unknown. Base qualities are not recorded, but no much larger clone differs from it by a single base. This specimen comes from a study of technical replicates of blood from a handful of donors (dated by TCRdb to 2017 to 2019). CDR1 and CDR2 (LGHNA, YSLEER) derive from the germline V gene. From cysteine to phenylalanine, the CDR3 is 13 amino acids long. CDR3 DNA is the only sequence kept; it has 39 bases, read in frame from the first base. Trimming removed 3 bases from V and 5 bases from J; the gene matches leave 0 bases unexplained. The receptor library was made with the immunoSEQ multiplex PCR assay. Imported from immuneACCESS, the table was reduced by TCRdb to in-frame sequences with V and J called. These copies leave out some clones; in studies compared against another copy, an unresolved V gene accounts for under half, and the cause of the remainder is not known. Recorded for this sample are some 56,000 clones; 90% to 95% of them occurred a single time. Around 3% of the sample is taken by the ten largest.

The sequenced sample consisted of PBMCs. The sequence was obtained from a human donor in good health. Some clones in this sample may be carry-over from other donors' samples. The rearranged segments are TRBV4-3 and TRBJ2-7; 11 central nucleotides agree with TRBD2. CDR3 sequence: CASSQGLADEQYF. At the DNA level, the sequence is TGCGCCAGCAGCCAGGGACTAGCGGACGAGCAGTACTTC.